The TCR beta chain under discussion was sequenced for a study of blood T cell repertoires in COVID-19. About the study: From T cells, B-cell-depleted T cells, or PBMCs came the material, which was cDNA or gDNA.

Original handling: Reference gene primer amplification yielded estimated nucleated cell counts. TCRdb's copy holds only in-frame clones and misses some; the assay was immunoSEQ multiplex PCR. The DNA gave D and trimming, while V, J and clone size come from that table. The repertoire holds roughly 140,000 clones, with around 85% as singletons. The CDR3 has 14 amino acids. Deletions cut 2 bases from V and 7 bases from J, with 14 bases between. Germline V lookup: CDR1 SGHTA, CDR2 FQGNSA. This clone was detected only a few times. V usage is TRBV7-2 and J usage is TRBJ1-2; a weak D match, TRBD1 (5 bases). Sequencing was carried out using peripheral blood. The sequence came from a man aged 50-60 years with acute or convalescent COVID-19. The CDR3 loop is CASSLQGHIGGYTF. The DNA for the CDR3 is TGTGCCAGCAGCTTACAGGGCCATATCGGTGGCTACACCTTC. The whole variable domain, filled in from reference TRBV7-2 and TRBJ1-2, reads GAGVSQSPSNKVTEKGKDVELRCDPISGHTALYWYRQSLGQGLEFLIYFQGNSAPDKSGLPSDRFSAERTGGSVSTLTIQRTQQEDSAVYLCASSLQGHIGGYTFGSGTRLTVV.